One sample yielded the 3 T cell receptor beta chains listed below, sequenced in a study of regulatory T cells in long-lasting Graves disease. Sample time point: newly diagnosed GD, antithyroid drugs for less than 3 months. PBMCs were the source of the RNA used for TCR sequencing. Relying on iRepertoire HTBI primers and Arm-PCR of CDR3 regions, the team built TCR beta libraries. TCRdb fed the multiplex PCR reads into MiXCR, producing one record per CDR3 protein. The sample shows 250,000 or so distinct CDR3 sequences, about 17% of them seen only once. These records were also assigned to another study, of T cells in Graves' hyperthyroidism and ophthalmopathy.

The starting material was peripheral blood mononuclear cells (PBMCs), obtained at new diagnosis, from a patient treated with antithyroid drugs. These receptors all stem from a woman aged 30 to 39 with Graves disease.

This clonotype was counted many times. The J gene is TRBJ2-5, the V gene TRBV4-1; possibly TRBD1 or TRBD2 for D (5 bases each). In germline, CDR1 is MGHRA, CDR2 YSYEKL. The CDR3 is made up of 16 amino acids. The ends were cut back, 2 bases at V and 6 bases at J, with 19 bases in the middle. The CDR3 loop reads CASSQITGLLSQTQYF. For the CDR3, the DNA is TGCGCCAGCAGCCAAATCACGGGGCTGCTAAGTCAGACCCAGTACTTC.

This clonotype was seen ten or more times. V usage is TRBV11-2 and J usage is TRBJ2-5; D may be TRBD1 or TRBD2 (6 bases each). The CDR3 is 16 residues long. From germline, CDR1 is SGHAT and CDR2 FQNNGV. The V gene lost 1 base and the J gene lost 5 bases, with 17 bases spanning the gap. The DNA of the CDR3 is TGTGCCAGCAGCTTAGGTTTGGGGGGCGCAGGCGAGACCCAGTACTTC. It specifies CASSLGLGGAGETQYF.

The gene calls are TRBV20-1 and TRBJ1-4, with 8 nucleotides matching TRBD1. V lost 0 bases and J lost 8; bases outside the gene matches: 14. Germline V CDR1 and CDR2: DFQATT, SNEGSKA (reference sequence). The CDR3 is 17 amino acids. The DNA for the CDR3 is TGCAGTGCTAGAGATGATGAGACAGGGGCCGTCATAGAAAAACTGTTTTTT. Translating gives CSARDDETGAVIEKLFF.